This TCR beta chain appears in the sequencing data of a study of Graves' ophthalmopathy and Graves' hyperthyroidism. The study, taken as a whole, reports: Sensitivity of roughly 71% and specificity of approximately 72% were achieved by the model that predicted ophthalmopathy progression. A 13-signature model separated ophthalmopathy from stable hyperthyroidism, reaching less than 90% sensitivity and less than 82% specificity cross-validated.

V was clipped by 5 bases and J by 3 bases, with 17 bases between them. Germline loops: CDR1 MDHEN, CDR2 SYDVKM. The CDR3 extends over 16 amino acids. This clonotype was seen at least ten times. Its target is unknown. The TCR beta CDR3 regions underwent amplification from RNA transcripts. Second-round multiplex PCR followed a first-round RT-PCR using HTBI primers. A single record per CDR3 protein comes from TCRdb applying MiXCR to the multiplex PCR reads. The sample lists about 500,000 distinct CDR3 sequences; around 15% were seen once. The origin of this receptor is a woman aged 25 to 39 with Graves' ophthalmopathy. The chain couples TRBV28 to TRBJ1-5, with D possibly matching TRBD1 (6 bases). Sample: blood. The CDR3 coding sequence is TGTGCCAGCAGTCCGCCCTGGGGGGCCCACAATCAGCCCCAGCATTTT. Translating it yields CASSPPWGAHNQPQHF.